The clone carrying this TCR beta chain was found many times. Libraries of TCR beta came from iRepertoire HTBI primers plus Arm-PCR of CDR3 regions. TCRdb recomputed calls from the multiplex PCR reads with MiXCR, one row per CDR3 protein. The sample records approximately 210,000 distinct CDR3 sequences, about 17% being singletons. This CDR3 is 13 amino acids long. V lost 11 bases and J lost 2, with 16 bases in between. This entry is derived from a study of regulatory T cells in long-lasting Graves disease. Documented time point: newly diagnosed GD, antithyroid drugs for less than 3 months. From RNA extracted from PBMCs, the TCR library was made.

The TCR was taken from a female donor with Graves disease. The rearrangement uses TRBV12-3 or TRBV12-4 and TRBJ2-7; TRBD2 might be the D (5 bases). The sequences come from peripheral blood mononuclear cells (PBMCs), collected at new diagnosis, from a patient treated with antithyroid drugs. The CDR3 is CAPSEALPYEQYF. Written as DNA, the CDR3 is TGTGCCCCCTCGGAGGCCTTGCCCTACGAGCAGTACTTC.